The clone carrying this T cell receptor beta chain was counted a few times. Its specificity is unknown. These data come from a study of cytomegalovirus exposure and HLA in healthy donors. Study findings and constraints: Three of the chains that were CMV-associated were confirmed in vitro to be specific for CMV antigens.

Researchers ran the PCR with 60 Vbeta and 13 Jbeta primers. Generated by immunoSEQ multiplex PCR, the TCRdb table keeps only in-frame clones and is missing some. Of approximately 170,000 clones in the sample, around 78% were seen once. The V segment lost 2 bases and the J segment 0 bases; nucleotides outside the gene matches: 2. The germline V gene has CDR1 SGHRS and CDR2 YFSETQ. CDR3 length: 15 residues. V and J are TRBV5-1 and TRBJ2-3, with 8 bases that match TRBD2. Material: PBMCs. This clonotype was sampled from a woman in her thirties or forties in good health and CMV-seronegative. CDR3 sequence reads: CASSFPSGSTDTQYF. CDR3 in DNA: TGCGCCAGCAGCTTTCCTAGCGGGAGCACAGATACGCAGTATTTT.